What follows describes a single TCR beta chain. Its antigen is not identified. Assay: immunoSEQ multiplex PCR; the TCRdb copy retains only in-frame clones and omits some. The sample records some 17,000 clones, about 90% being singletons. Blood was sampled at baseline, cycle 4 day 1, and cycle 7 day 1. This entry is derived from a study of OX40 agonist ivuxolimab in advanced cancers. Study conclusions and caveats: On average, CD8+ T cells had more expanded clones than CD4+. Also present in some nonresponders was a low level of normalized T-cell clonal expansion.

The CDR3 covers 15 residues. Germline trimming cut 0 bases from V and 4 bases from J; bases unmatched to any gene: 1. The germline V gene encodes CDR1 MNHNS and CDR2 SASEGT. The chain has TRBV6-1 and TRBJ1-1, with TRBD1 identical over 11 bases. The TCR originated in an adult with an advanced solid tumor such as melanoma, head and neck, liver or kidney cancer. Material: CD4+ or CD8+ T cells sorted from blood, obtained in a trial of the OX40 agonist ivuxolimab. This CDR3 is CASSEAGQGGTEAFF. Written as DNA, the CDR3 is TGTGCCAGCAGTGAAGCGGGACAGGGGGGCACTGAAGCTTTCTTT.